This TCR beta chain was found in a study of blood T cell repertoires in COVID-19. Looking at the study overall: Sources were T cells, B-cell-depleted T cells, or PBMCs; the material itself was cDNA or gDNA.

The authors' processing: Estimation of nucleated cell counts was performed using reference gene primer amplification. The assay was immunoSEQ multiplex PCR, and TCRdb's table has in-frame clones only and misses some. V, J and clone size reflect that table, while D and trimming were determined from the DNA. The sample contains nearly 55,000 clones, 85% to 90% of which appear only once. The sample was peripheral blood. This TCR was sampled from a man between 65 and 85 years old with active COVID-19.

The chain's CDR3 is CASSVGQGRSYNSPLHF. DNA for the CDR3: TGTGCCAGCAGCGTAGGACAGGGCAGATCCTATAATTCACCCCTCCACTTT. The gene calls are TRBV9 and TRBJ1-6, with 7 positions matching TRBD1. The germline CDR1 and CDR2 sequences are SGDLS and YYNGEE. V trimming: 0 bases; J trimming: 1 base; junction bases outside the gene matches: 4. This CDR3 has 17 amino acids.